This T cell receptor beta chain stems from a study of blood T cell repertoires in COVID-19. Overall study: Both acute and convalescent COVID-19 samples were obtained from the United States, Italy and Spain. PBMCs, B-cell-depleted T cells, or T cells were the source of the cDNA or gDNA that made up the material.

The CDR3 consists of 17 residues. CDR1 and CDR2 from the germline V gene are SGDLS and YYNGEE. Trimming pared 4 bases from V and 3 bases from J, leaving 19 bases between. Authors' analysis steps: Amplification of reference gene primers was used by the study to estimate nucleated cell counts. Profiled with immunoSEQ multiplex PCR; TCRdb holds only in-frame clones, not every one. That table is the source of V, J and clone size, and D and trimming were worked out from the DNA. Here the sample spans about 110,000 clones, roughly 85% being singletons. The rearrangement uses TRBV9 and TRBJ2-2; D perhaps matches TRBD1 (5 bases). The sample comprised peripheral blood. This TCR was sampled from a human donor in a cohort sampled during active COVID-19. CDR3 in amino acids: CASSPDRGSTDTGELFF. The CDR3 DNA reads TGTGCCAGCAGCCCCGATAGGGGTTCAACGGACACCGGGGAGCTGTTTTTT.